This T cell receptor beta chain was documented in a study of neoadjuvant anti-PD-1 for oral cavity cancer. Ten or more counts support this clone. Time point noted: after neoadjuvant nivolumab, at surgical resection. Trimming shortened V by 0 bases and J by 6 bases, and 6 bases separated the two germline ends. This CDR3 spans 12 amino acids. Germline values: CDR1 MNHEY, CDR2 SVGAGI. The protocol was immunoSEQ multiplex PCR, while the TCRdb copy is restricted to in-frame clones and leaves out a portion. The sample has 24,000 or so clones; 25% to 35% are singletons. This clonotype originated in a person aged 35 to 85 with oral cavity squamous cell carcinoma. This chain links TRBV6-5 with TRBJ2-7; D is ambiguous. This sample comprised tumor tissue, obtained after nivolumab (anti-PD-1) treatment. The CDR3 DNA reads as TGTGCCAGCAGTTACTCAGGGCGCGAGCAGTACTTC. Encoded protein: CASSYSGREQYF.